These T cell receptor beta chains were read from a single sample in a study of lymphopenia after photon versus proton radiotherapy. Data came from immunoSEQ multiplex PCR; TCRdb stores just in-frame clones and leaves some out. The sample yields about 26,000 clones, 85% seen once. Specimen: peripheral blood, collected from a patient treated with photon-based radiotherapy. These receptors came from a man aged 30-40 years with gastric cancer. Each CDR3 is given with its conserved first and last residue. Fields, in order: V gene, J gene, clone size, CDR3 length, D gene, CDR3 protein, CDR3 DNA. The D gene is left open where the match is weak. Size tells how often a clone was seen (once, few, many) or the class of an expanded clone, and some rows leave it out.

v_gene: TRBV6-1; j_gene: TRBJ2-2; abundance: -; len: 13; d_gene: -; CDR3aa: CASSDVNTGELFF; CDR3nt: TGTGCCTCCTCGGACGTGAACACCGGGGAGCTGTTTTTT
v_gene: TRBV11-3; j_gene: TRBJ2-3; abundance: once; len: 16; d_gene: TRBD1; CDR3aa: CASSTRTGGNADTQYF; CDR3nt: TGTGCCAGCAGCACCCGGACAGGGGGCAACGCAGATACGCAGTATTTT
v_gene: TRBV4-2; j_gene: TRBJ2-1; abundance: few; len: 15; d_gene: TRBD2; CDR3aa: CASSQERGGYNEQFF; CDR3nt: TGTGCCAGCAGCCAAGAGCGGGGGGGCTACAATGAGCAGTTCTTC
v_gene: TRBV7-2; j_gene: TRBJ2-3; abundance: -; len: 15; d_gene: -; CDR3aa: CASSLSTGSTDTQYF; CDR3nt: TGTGCCAGCAGCTTATCAACAGGTAGCACAGATACGCAGTATTTT
v_gene: TRBV9; j_gene: TRBJ1-2; abundance: -; len: 15; d_gene: TRBD1; CDR3aa: CASSVATGANYGYTF; CDR3nt: TGTGCCAGCAGCGTAGCTACAGGGGCTAACTATGGCTACACCTTC
v_gene: TRBV11-1; j_gene: TRBJ2-1; abundance: -; len: 16; d_gene: -; CDR3aa: CASSLSLKSPYNEQFF; CDR3nt: TGTGCCAGCAGCTTAAGTTTAAAAAGTCCCTACAATGAGCAGTTCTTC
v_gene: TRBV4-1; j_gene: TRBJ1-1; abundance: once; len: 12; d_gene: -; CDR3aa: CASSHSTGEAFF; CDR3nt: TGCGCCAGCAGCCATTCCACAGGGGAAGCTTTCTTT
v_gene: TRBV5-4; j_gene: TRBJ2-3; abundance: -; len: 15; d_gene: -; CDR3aa: CASSSGQSGTDTQYF; CDR3nt: TGTGCCAGCAGCTCTGGACAGTCTGGCACAGATACGCAGTATTTT
v_gene: TRBV25-1; j_gene: TRBJ2-3; abundance: -; len: 14; d_gene: TRBD2; CDR3aa: CASSDGLAGNTQYF; CDR3nt: TGTGCCAGCAGTGACGGACTAGCGGGCAATACGCAGTATTTT
v_gene: TRBV19; j_gene: TRBJ1-5; abundance: few; len: 13; d_gene: -; CDR3aa: CASSMDRDQPQHF; CDR3nt: TGTGCCAGTAGTATGGACAGAGATCAGCCCCAGCATTTT
v_gene: TRBV7-2; j_gene: TRBJ2-7; abundance: few; len: 12; d_gene: -; CDR3aa: CASSIDQHEQYF; CDR3nt: TGTGCCAGCAGCATCGACCAGCACGAGCAGTACTTC
v_gene: TRBV4-1; j_gene: TRBJ2-3; abundance: -; len: 20; d_gene: -; CDR3aa: CASSQRSAQNSLGSTDTQYF; CDR3nt: TGCGCCAGCAGCCAACGGAGCGCACAGAATTCCTTGGGGAGCACAGATACGCAGTATTTT
v_gene: TRBV5-1; j_gene: TRBJ1-4; abundance: -; len: 14; d_gene: -; CDR3aa: CASSRDVENEKLFF; CDR3nt: TGCGCCAGCAGCCGGGACGTAGAGAATGAAAAACTGTTTTTT
v_gene: TRBV7-9; j_gene: TRBJ1-5; abundance: -; len: 16; d_gene: TRBD1; CDR3aa: CASSPGGGSSDQPQHF; CDR3nt: TGTGCCAGCAGCCCAGGGGGGGGGTCGTCCGATCAGCCCCAGCATTTT
v_gene: TRBV19; j_gene: TRBJ1-2; abundance: -; len: 14; d_gene: -; CDR3aa: CASRIRKDLYGYTF; CDR3nt: TGTGCCAGTAGAATTCGAAAGGACCTCTATGGCTACACCTTC
v_gene: TRBV9; j_gene: TRBJ1-3; abundance: -; len: 13; d_gene: -; CDR3aa: CASSVVLRGTIYF; CDR3nt: TGTGCCAGCAGCGTAGTCCTGAGAGGCACCATATATTTT
v_gene: TRBV7-2; j_gene: TRBJ1-5; abundance: -; len: 14; d_gene: -; CDR3aa: CASSFGQHNQPQHF; CDR3nt: TGTGCCAGCAGTTTTGGACAGCACAATCAGCCCCAGCATTTT
v_gene: TRBV5-1; j_gene: TRBJ2-2; abundance: -; len: 18; d_gene: TRBD1; CDR3aa: CASSLASLGQGAAGELFF; CDR3nt: TGCGCCAGCAGCTTGGCCAGCTTAGGACAGGGGGCGGCCGGGGAGCTGTTTTTT
v_gene: TRBV6-1; j_gene: TRBJ2-7; abundance: -; len: 16; d_gene: TRBD2; CDR3aa: CASSEGLAGPTYEQYF; CDR3nt: TGTGCCAGCAGTGAGGGACTAGCGGGTCCCACCTACGAGCAGTACTTC
v_gene: TRBV2; j_gene: TRBJ2-2; abundance: -; len: 15; d_gene: -; CDR3aa: CASRTGRPNTGELFF; CDR3nt: TGTGCCAGCAGGACAGGGAGGCCGAACACCGGGGAGCTGTTTTTT
v_gene: TRBV6-1; j_gene: TRBJ1-2; abundance: once; len: 12; d_gene: TRBD1; CDR3aa: CASISPDRLGTF; CDR3nt: TGTGCCAGTATCTCCCCGGACAGGCTGGGTACCTTC